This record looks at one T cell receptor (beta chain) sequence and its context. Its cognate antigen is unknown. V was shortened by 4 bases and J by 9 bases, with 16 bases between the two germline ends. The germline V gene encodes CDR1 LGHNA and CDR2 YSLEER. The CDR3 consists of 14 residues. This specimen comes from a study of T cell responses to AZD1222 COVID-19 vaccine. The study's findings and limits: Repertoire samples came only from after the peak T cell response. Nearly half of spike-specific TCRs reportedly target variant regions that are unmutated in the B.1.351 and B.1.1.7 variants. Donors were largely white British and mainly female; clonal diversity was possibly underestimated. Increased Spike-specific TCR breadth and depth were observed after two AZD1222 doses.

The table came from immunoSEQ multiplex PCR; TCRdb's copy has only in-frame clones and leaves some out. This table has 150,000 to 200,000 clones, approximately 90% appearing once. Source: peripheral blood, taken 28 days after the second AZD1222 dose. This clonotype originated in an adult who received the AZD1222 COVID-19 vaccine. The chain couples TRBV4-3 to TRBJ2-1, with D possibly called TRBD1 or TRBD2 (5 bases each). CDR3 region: CASSLGRGGVEQFF. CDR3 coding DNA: TGCGCCAGCAGCCTGGGACGAGGAGGTGTTGAGCAGTTCTTC.